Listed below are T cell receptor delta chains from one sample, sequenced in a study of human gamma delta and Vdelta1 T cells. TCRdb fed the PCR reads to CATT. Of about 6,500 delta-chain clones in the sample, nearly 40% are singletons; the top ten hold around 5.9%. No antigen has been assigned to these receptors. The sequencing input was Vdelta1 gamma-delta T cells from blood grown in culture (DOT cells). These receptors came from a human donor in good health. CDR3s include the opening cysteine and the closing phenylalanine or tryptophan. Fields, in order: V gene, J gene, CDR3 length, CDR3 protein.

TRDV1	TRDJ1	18	CALGAFFSRGSYTDKLIF
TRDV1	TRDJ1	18	CALGAPAPYLSYTDKLIF
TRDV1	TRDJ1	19	CALGELKYWGIVYTDKLIF
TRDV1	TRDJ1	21	CALGEGRVLRRGTADTDKLIF
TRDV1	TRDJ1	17	CALGELIRGPYWKKLIF
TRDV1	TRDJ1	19	CALGEYTFPVTPETDKLIF
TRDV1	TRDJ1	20	CALGEPPPTFLRYRPDKLIF
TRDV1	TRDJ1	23	CALGERIPYWGIFGGNLTDKLIF
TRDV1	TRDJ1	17	CALGELYMGGPTDKLIF
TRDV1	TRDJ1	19	CALGEHPYDEGWGTDKLIF
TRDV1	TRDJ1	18	CALTILRTGGFATDKLIF
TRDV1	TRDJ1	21	CALGNWAGGYAPITYTDKLIF
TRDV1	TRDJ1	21	CALGELVVLRGDTPPSDKLIF
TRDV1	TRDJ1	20	CALVTRFLGDAEPHTDKLIF
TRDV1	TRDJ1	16	CALASFLTLGGDKLIF
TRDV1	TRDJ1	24	CALGELVALSTILGAVTYTDKLIF
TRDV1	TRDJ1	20	CAFRNRLGDNGFRNADKLIF
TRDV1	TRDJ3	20	CALGELIGELSSWDTRQMFF
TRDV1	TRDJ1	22	CALGFKWLPVLGDPILPDKLIF
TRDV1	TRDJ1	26	CALGGYPSYVLKVLGTRRVYTDKLIF
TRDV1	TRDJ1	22	CALGASHHYVLGDVPYTDKLIF
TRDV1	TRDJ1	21	CALGGDLPTIGFFKYTDKLIF
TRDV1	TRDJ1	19	CALGEFTEGIRGDTDKRIF
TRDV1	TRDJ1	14	CALGEFRPTDKLIF
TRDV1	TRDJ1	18	CALGEPYYWGSVPIKLIF
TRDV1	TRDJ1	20	CALGELGDLFRGGRNDKLIF
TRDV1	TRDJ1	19	CALGELTYVRGYYTDKLIF
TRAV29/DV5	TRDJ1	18	CAASYGGYTRLYTDKLIF
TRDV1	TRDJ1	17	CALGELVSMPHTDKLIF
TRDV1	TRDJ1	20	CALGDKTLKRTGVSPDKLIF
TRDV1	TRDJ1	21	CALGESLPTYWGISATDKLIF
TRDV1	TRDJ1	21	CALGETNAESTGGLYTDKLIF
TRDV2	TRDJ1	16	CACGGTGGHTPRGIIF
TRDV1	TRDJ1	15	CALGEPHFATDKLIF
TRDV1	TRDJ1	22	CALGPLKAYPSLLGDNTDKLIF
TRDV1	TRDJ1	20	CALGEKFDISGGQYTDKLIF
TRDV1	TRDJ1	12	CALGGTPGKLIF
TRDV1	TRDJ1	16	CALGELKGIRSDKLIF
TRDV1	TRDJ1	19	CALGLTGLTGGYGTVKLIF
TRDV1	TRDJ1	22	CALGELDNPIVLGTPYTDKLIF
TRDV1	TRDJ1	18	CALGEFGWGIRAEVKLIF
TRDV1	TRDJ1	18	CALGVREGMPWGTDKLIF
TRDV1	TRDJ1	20	CALGDHNSYWGIRHTDKLIF
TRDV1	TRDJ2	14	CALGNHRTSAQLFF
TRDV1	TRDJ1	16	CALGERSYMSADKLIF
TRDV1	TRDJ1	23	CALGELSDPPAGVGWTYTDKLIF
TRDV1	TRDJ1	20	CALGVPTTSLGDPTTDKLIF
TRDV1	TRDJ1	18	CALGDAFRLGAHTDKLIF